The clone carrying this TCR beta chain was observed a few times. The study reverse transcribed the entire isolated RNA, so it sequenced expressed TCRB transcripts. Only in-frame clones appear in the TCRdb table, and some are missing; sequencing was by immunoSEQ multiplex PCR. The sample records 150,000 to 200,000 clones, approximately 8.4% being singletons. This specimen comes from a study of beta chain features in type 1 diabetes. Trimming at V came to 5 bases and at J to 2 bases, leaving 9 bases not matched to a gene. The CDR3 has 15 residues. Germline lookup yields CDR1 MDHEN and CDR2 SYDVKM. The rearrangement uses TRBV28 and TRBJ2-7, with 7 bases that match TRBD1. Sequenced sample: central memory CD4+ T cells from blood. This clonotype was obtained from a woman younger than 35 in good health. The CDR3 reads CASSLASTGTYEQYF. CDR3 DNA: TGTGCCAGCAGTCTTGCCTCGACAGGGACCTACGAGCAGTACTTC.